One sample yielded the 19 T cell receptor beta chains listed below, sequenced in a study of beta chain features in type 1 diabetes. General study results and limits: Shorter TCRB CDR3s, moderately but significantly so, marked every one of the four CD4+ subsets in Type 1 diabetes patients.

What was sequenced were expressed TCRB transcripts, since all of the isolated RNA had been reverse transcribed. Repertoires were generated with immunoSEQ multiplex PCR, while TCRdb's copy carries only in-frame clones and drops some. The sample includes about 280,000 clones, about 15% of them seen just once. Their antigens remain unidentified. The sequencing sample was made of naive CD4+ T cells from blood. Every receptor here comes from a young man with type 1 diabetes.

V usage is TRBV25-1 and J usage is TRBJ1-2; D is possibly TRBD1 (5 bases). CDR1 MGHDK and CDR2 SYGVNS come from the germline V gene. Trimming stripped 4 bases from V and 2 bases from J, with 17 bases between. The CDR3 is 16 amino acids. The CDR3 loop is CASSAGLNFVNYGYTF. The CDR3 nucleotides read TGTGCCAGCAGTGCGGGACTGAATTTTGTAAACTATGGCTACACCTTC.

The CDR3 DNA sequence: TGTGCCAGCAGCTCCCTCAGGGGGCGTTATGAGGAGACCCAGTACTTC. Its protein product is CASSSLRGRYEETQYF. The chain links TRBV11-2 to TRBJ2-5; 8 bases match TRBD1. The CDR3 has 16 residues. Per the germline V gene, CDR1 is SGHAT and CDR2 is FQNNGV. The V gene end was trimmed by 4 bases and the J gene end by 5 bases; junction bases not matched to a gene: 12. The full variable domain, with the rest looked up from reference TRBV11-2 and TRBJ2-5, is EAGVAQSPRYKIIEKRQSVAFWCNPISGHATLYWYQQILGQGPKLLIQFQNNGVVDDSQLPKDRFSAERLKGVDSTLKIQPAKLEDSAVYLCASSSLRGRYEETQYFGPGTRLLVL.

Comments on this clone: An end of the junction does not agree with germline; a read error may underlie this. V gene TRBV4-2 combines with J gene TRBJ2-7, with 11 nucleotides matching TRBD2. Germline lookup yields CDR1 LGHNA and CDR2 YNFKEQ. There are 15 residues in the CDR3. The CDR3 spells CASGQDTSGGYEQYF. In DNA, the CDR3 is TGTGCCAGCGGCCAAGACACTAGCGGGGGATACGAGCAGTACTTC.

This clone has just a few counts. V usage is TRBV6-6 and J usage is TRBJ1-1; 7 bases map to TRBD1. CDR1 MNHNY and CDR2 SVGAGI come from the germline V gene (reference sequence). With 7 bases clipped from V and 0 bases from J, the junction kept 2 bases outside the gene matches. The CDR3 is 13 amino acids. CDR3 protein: CASTDRVNTEAFF. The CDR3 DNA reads TGTGCCAGCACCGACAGGGTGAACACTGAAGCTTTCTTT.

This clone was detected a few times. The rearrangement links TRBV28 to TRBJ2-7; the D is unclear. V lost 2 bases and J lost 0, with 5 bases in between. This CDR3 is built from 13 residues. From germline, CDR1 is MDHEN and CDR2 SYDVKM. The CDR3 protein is CASSLENSYEQYF. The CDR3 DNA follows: TGTGCCAGCAGTTTAGAGAACTCCTACGAGCAGTACTTC.

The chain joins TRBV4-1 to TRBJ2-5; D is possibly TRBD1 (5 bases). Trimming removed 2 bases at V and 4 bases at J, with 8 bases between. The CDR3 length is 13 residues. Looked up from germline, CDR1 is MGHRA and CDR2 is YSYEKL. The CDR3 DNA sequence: TGCGCCAGCAGCCAAACAAGGGGAGAGACCCAGTACTTC. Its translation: CASSQTRGETQYF.

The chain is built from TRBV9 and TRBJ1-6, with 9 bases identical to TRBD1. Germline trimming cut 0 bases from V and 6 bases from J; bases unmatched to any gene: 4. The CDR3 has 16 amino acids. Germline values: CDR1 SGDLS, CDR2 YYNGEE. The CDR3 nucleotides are TGTGCCAGCAGCGTAGGGGACAGGGTTGTTAATTCACCCCTCCACTTT. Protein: CASSVGDRVVNSPLHF.

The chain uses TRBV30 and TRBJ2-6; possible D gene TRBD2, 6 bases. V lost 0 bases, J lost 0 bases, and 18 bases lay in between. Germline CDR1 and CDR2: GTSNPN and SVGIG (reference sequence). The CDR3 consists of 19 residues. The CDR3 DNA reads TGTGCCTGGAGTGTACATCGGCAGGGAGGCCTCTCTGGGGCCAACGTCCTGACTTTC. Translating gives CAWSVHRQGGLSGANVLTF.

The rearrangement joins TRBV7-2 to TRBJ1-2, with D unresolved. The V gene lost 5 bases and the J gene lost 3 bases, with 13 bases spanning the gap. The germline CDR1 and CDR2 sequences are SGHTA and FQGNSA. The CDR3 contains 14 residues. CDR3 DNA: TGTGCCAGCAGCCCCGGGTCCCTCTACTATGGCTACACCTTC. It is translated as CASSPGSLYYGYTF.

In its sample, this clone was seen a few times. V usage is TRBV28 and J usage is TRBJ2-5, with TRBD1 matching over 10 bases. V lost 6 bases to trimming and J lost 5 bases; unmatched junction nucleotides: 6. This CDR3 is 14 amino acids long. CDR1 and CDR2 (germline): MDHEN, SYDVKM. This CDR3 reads CASSQTGGAETQYF. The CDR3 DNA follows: TGTGCCAGCAGCCAGACAGGGGGCGCGGAGACCCAGTACTTC.

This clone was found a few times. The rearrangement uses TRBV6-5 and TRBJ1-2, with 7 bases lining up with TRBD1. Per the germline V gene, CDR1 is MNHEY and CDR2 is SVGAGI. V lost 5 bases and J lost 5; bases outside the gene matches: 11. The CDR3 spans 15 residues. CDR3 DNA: TGTGCCAGCAGTGCTGGAAGAGGGGGCTTATATGGCTACACCTTC. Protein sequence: CASSAGRGGLYGYTF.

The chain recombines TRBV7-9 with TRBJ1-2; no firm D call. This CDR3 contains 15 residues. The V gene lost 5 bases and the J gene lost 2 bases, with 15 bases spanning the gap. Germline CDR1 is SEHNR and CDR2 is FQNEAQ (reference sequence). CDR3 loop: CASSHGPQRNYGYTF. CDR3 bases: TGTGCCAGCAGCCATGGGCCCCAAAGGAACTATGGCTACACCTTC.

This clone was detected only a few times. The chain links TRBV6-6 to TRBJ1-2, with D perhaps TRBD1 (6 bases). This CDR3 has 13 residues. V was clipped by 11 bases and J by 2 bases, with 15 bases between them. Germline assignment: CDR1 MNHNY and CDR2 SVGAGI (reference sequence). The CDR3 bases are TGTGCCTCCGAAGCGGGGGCGAACTATGGCTACACCTTC. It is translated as CASEAGANYGYTF.

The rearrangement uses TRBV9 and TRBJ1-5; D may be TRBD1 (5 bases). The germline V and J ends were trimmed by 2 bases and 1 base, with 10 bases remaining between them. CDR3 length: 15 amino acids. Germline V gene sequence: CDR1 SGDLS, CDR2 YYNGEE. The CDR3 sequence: CASSVQGISNQPQHF. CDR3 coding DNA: TGTGCCAGCAGCGTTCAGGGAATAAGCAATCAGCCCCAGCATTTT.

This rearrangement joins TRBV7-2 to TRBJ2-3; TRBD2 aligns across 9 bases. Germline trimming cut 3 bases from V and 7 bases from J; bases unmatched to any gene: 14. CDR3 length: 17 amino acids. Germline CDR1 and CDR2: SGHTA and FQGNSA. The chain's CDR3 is CASSFAGGARGSYTQYF. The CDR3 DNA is TGTGCCAGCAGCTTTGCGGGGGGGGCGAGAGGTTCCTATACGCAGTATTTT.

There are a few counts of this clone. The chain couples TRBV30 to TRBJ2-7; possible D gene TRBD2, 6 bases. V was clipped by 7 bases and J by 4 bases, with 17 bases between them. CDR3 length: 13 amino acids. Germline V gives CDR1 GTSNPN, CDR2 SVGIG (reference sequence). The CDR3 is CALRTGVGYEQYF. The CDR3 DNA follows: TGTGCCTTACGAACGGGGGTGGGTTACGAGCAGTACTTC.

CDR3 nucleotide sequence: TGCGCCAGCAGCCGAGTCGGGGCGGGGGTGGACAATGAGCAGTTCTTC. Translated: CASSRVGAGVDNEQFF. The chain has TRBV5-1 and TRBJ2-1; 7 bases are a match to TRBD2. CDR1 is SGHRS, CDR2 YFSETQ, per germline. V lost 4 bases, J lost 5 bases, and 12 bases stayed unmatched. The CDR3 has 16 residues.

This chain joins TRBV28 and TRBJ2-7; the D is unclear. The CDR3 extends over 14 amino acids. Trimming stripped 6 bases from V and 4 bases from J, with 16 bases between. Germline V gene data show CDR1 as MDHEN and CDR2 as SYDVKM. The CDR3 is CASSRHQAPYEQYF. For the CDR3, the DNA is TGTGCCAGCAGCCGACACCAGGCCCCATACGAGCAGTACTTC. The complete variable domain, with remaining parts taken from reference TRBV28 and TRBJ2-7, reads DVKVTQSSRYLVKRTGEKVFLECVQDMDHENMFWYRQDPGLGLRLIYFSYDVKMKEKGDIPEGYSVSREKKERFSLILESASTNQTSMYLCASSRHQAPYEQYFGPGTRLTVT.

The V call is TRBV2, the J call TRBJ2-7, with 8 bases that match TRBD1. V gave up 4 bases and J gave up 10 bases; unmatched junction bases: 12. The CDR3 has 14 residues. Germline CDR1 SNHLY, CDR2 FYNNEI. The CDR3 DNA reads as TGTGCCAGCAGTGGAGAGTGGACAGGGCCTGATCAGTACTTC. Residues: CASSGEWTGPDQYF.